This T cell receptor beta chain emerged from a study of CD8 T cells in ankylosing spondylitis. Overall study findings and caveats: Researchers reportedly found disease-linked clones significantly enriched in matched ankylosing spondylitis synovial fluid. It appeared that ankylosing spondylitis blood was characterized by a TCR beta motif of several highly homologous variants.

A word on this clonotype: Its antigen is unidentified.

Library preparation for TCR beta used quantitative 5'-RACE with molecular barcodes. TCRdb recomputed calls from the 5' RACE reads with MiXCR, one row per CDR3 protein. The sample includes a few hundred thousand distinct CDR3 sequences, about a fifth of them seen just once. This TCR came from a female donor with ankylosing spondylitis or in good health (not recorded which). What was sequenced was blood, either unsorted or a sorted T cell fraction (not recorded which).

The CDR3 region is CASSKEGDRTAPTDTQYF. CDR3 DNA sequence: TGTGCCAGCAGTAAAGAGGGTGACAGGACAGCCCCCACAGATACGCAGTATTTT. This chain uses TRBV27 with TRBJ2-3; a possible D gene is TRBD1 (6 bases). This CDR3 contains 18 residues. The V gene's germline CDR1 is MNHEY and CDR2 SMNVEV (reference sequence). The ends were cut back, 5 bases at V and 2 bases at J, with 23 bases in the middle.